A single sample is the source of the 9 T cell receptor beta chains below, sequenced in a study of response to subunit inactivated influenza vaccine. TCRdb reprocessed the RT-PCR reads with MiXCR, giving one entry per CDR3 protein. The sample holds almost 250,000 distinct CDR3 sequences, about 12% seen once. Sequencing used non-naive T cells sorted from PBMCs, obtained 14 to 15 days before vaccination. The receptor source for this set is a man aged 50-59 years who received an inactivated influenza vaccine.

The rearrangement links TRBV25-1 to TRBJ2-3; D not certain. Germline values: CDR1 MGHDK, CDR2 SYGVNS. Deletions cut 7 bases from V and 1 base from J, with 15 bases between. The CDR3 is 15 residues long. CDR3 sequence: CASTKVGSGTDTQYF. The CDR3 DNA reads TGTGCCAGCACCAAAGTGGGGTCCGGCACAGATACGCAGTATTTT.

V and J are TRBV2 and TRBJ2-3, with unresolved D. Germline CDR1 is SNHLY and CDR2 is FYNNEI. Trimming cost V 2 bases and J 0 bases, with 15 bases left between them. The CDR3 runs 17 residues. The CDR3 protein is CASSESRSWSSTDTQYF. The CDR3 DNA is TGTGCCAGCAGTGAATCAAGGAGCTGGAGTAGCACAGATACGCAGTATTTT.

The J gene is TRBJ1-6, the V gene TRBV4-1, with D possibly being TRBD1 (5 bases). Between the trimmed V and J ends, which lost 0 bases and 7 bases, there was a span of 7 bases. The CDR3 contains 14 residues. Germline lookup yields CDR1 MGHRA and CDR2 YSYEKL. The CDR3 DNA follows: TGCGCCAGCAGCCAAGAGGGACCAAATTCACCCCTCCACTTT. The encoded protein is CASSQEGPNSPLHF.

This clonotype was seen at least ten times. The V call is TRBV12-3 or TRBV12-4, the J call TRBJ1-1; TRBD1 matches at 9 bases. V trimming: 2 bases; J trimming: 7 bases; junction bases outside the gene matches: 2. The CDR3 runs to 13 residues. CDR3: CASSLRGQGEAFF. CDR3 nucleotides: TGTGCCAGCAGTTTACGGGGACAGGGTGAAGCTTTCTTT.

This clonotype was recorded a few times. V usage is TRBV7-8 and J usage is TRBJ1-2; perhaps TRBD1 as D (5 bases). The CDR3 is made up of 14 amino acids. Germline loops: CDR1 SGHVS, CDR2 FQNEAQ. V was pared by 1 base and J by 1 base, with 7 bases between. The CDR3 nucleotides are TGTGCCAGCAGCTTAGAACAGGTTAACTATGGCTACACCTTC. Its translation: CASSLEQVNYGYTF.

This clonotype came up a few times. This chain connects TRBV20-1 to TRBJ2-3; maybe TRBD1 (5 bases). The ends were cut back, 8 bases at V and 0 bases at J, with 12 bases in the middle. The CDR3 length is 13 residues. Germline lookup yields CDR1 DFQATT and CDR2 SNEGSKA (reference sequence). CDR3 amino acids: CSSTVTSTDTQYF. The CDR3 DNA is TGCAGTTCGACAGTCACTAGCACAGATACGCAGTATTTT.

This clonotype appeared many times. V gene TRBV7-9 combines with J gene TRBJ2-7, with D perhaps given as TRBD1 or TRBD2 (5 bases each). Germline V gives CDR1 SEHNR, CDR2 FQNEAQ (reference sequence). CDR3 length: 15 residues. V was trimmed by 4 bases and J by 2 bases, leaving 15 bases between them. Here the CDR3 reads CASSSDRDGTYEQYF. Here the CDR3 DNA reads TGTGCCAGCAGCTCCGACCGGGACGGTACCTACGAGCAGTACTTC.

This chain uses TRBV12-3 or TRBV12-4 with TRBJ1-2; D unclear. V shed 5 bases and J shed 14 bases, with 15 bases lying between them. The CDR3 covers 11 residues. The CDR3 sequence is CASSPLEAPTF. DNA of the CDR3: TGTGCCAGCAGTCCATTGGAGGCGCCTACCTTC.

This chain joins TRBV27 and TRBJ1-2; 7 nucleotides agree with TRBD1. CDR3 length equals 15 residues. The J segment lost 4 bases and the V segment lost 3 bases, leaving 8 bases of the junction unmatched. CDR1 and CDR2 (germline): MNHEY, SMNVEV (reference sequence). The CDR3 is CASSFRQGIGYGYTF. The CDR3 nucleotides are TGTGCCAGCAGTTTTCGACAGGGAATCGGCTATGGCTACACCTTC.